The rows below give T cell receptor beta chains drawn from one sample of a study of beta chain features in type 1 diabetes. Method: immunoSEQ multiplex PCR; TCRdb's copy keeps in-frame clones and lacks some. Found here are over 150,000 clones, approximately 13% of them singletons; the top ten hold approximately 0.64%. Sequencing was done on a sample of central memory CD4+ T cells from blood. These receptor sequences come from a woman under 30 in good health. CDR3s include the opening cysteine and the closing phenylalanine or tryptophan. Fields, in order: CDR3 length, clone size, V gene, J gene, D gene, CDR3 protein, CDR3 DNA. A D gene is named only where the DNA matches it firmly. Expanded clones get a size class; other rows say once, few or many, or leave the size out.

>15|NA|TRBV29-1|TRBJ1-2|NA
CSVGTQGRGAGDYTF
TGCAGCGTTGGAACCCAGGGAAGGGGAGCGGGTGACTACACCTTC
>15|NA|TRBV27|TRBJ2-5|TRBD2
CASVASGSGQETQYF
TGTGCCAGCGTCGCTAGCGGGTCGGGCCAAGAGACCCAGTACTTC
>12|few|TRBV30|TRBJ2-7|NA
CAWSLQDYEQYF
TGTGCCTGGAGTTTGCAGGACTACGAGCAGTACTTC
>15|NA|TRBV7-2|TRBJ1-4|NA
CASSPGHSTNEKLFF
TGTGCCAGCAGCCCGGGACACTCAACTAATGAAAAACTGTTTTTT
>15|few|TRBV19|TRBJ1-5|TRBD1
CASSMTGFSRQPQHF
TGTGCCAGTAGTATGACAGGGTTCAGCCGGCAGCCCCAGCATTTT
>11|few|TRBV2|TRBJ2-1|NA
CASTVLNEQFF
TGTGCCAGCACTGTACTAAATGAGCAGTTCTTC
>13|NA|TRBV9|TRBJ2-3|NA
CASSVSHTDTQYF
TGTGCCAGCAGCGTGTCACACACAGATACGCAGTATTTT
>15|NA|TRBV11-2|TRBJ2-3|TRBD1
CASSYGQGGADTQYF
TGTGCCAGCAGCTACGGACAGGGTGGAGCAGATACGCAGTATTTT
>15|few|TRBV9|TRBJ1-1|TRBD1
CASSPLGQGGTEAFF
TGTGCCAGCAGCCCGTTGGGACAGGGAGGCACTGAAGCTTTCTTT
>19|few|TRBV7-8|TRBJ2-6|NA
CASSSDRPLRRSGANVLTF
TGTGCCAGCAGCTCTGACAGGCCCCTCCGGCGCTCTGGGGCCAACGTCCTGACTTTC
>13|few|TRBV29-1|TRBJ1-5|NA
CSVAGLPNQPQHF
TGCAGCGTTGCGGGACTCCCAAATCAGCCCCAGCATTTT